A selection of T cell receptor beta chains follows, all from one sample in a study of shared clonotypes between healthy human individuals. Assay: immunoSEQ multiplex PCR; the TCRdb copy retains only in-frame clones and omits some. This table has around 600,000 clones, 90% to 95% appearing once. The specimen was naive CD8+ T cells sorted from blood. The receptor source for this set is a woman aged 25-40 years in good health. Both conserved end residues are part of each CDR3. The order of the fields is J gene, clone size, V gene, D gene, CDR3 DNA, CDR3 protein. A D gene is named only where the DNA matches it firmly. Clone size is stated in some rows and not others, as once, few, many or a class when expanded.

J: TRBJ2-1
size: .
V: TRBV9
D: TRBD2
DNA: TGTGCCAGCAGCTACGACGCTAGCGGGAGGGCCGCAACTGAGCAGTTCTTC
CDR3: CASSYDASGRAATEQFF

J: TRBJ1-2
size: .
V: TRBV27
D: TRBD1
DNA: TGTGCCAGCAGTTTATCAGGACAGGCGTTCTATGGCTACACCTTC
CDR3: CASSLSGQAFYGYTF

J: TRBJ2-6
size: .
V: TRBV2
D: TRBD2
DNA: TGTGCCAGCTTTGGGCCTAGCGGGAGCGGTGGGGCCAACGTCCTGACTTTC
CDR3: CASFGPSGSGGANVLTF

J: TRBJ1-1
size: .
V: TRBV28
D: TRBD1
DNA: TGTGCCAGCAGTTTTTCCCTTACAGGGGGGAGGGCTTTCTTT
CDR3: CASSFSLTGGRAFF

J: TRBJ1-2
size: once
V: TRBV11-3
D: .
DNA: TGTGCCAGCAGCCCCAAACGTGGGGGGGAGGGGAACTATGGCTACACCTTC
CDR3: CASSPKRGGEGNYGYTF

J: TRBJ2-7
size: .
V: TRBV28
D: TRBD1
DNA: TGTGCCAGCAGGGGGGACAGGGCATACTACGAGCAGTACTTC
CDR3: CASRGDRAYYEQYF

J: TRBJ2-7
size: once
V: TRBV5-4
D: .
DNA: TGTGCCAGCAGCCAGGACTATTCGCGACAGTACTTC
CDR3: CASSQDYSRQYF

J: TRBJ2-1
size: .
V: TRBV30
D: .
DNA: TGTGCCTGGAGTGAACTAGGAGAGGTCAATGAGCAGTTCTTC
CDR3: CAWSELGEVNEQFF

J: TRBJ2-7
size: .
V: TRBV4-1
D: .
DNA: TGCGCCAGCAGCCAAGGACAGGCCTTTGCCTACGAGCAGTACTTC
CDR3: CASSQGQAFAYEQYF

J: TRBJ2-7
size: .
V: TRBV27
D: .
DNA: TGTGCCAGCAGTGACCCCTGGGAAGAGCAGTACTTC
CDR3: CASSDPWEEQYF

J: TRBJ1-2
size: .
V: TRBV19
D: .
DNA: TGTGCCAGTAGTATAGATCTTGAGACAGTCTATGGCTACACCTTC
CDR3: CASSIDLETVYGYTF

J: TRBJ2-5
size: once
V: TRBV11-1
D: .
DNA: TGTGCCAGCAGCTTAAAAGAGGCAGGGATTGTACAAGAGACCCAGTACTTC
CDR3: CASSLKEAGIVQETQYF

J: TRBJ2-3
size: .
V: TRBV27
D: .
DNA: TGTGCCAGCAGTCCCGGACTCATCACAGATACGCAGTATTTT
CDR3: CASSPGLITDTQYF

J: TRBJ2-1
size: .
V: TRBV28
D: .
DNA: TGTGCCAGCAGTCCTCGACAGGGACTGGACAATGAGCAGTTCTTC
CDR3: CASSPRQGLDNEQFF

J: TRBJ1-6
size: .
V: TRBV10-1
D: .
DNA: TGCGCCAGCAGTGAGGGACACCACTCTAATTCACCCCTCCACTTT
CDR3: CASSEGHHSNSPLHF

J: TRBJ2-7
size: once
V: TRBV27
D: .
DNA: TGTGCCAGCAGTTTTACTGGGGCAACCTACGAGCAGTACTTC
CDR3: CASSFTGATYEQYF

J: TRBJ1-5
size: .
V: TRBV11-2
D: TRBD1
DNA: TGTGCCAGCAGCCAGGGGGGGCGAGGAAATCAGCCCCAGCATTTT
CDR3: CASSQGGRGNQPQHF

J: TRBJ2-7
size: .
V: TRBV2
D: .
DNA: TGTGCCAGCAGTGAAGCATGGGGATCCTACGAGCAGTACTTC
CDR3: CASSEAWGSYEQYF

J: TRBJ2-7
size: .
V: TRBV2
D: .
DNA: TGTGCCAGCAGAGATAGGGTCGAGCAGTACTTC
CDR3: CASRDRVEQYF

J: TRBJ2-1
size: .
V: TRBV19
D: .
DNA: TGTGCCAGTAGTAGCCGGGACTTGCTCAATGAGCAGTTCTTC
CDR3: CASSSRDLLNEQFF

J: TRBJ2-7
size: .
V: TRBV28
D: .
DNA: TGTGCCAGCACCCCGAGGGGCGGTGCCTCCTACGAGCAGTACTTC
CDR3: CASTPRGGASYEQYF

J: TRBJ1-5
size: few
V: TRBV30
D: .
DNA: TGTGCCTGGAGTACCCTCAATCAGCCCCAGCATTTT
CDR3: CAWSTLNQPQHF

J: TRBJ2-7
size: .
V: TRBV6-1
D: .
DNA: TGTGCCAGCAGTGAAGCGCAGTACGGGGGTCCCTACGAGCAGTACTTC
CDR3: CASSEAQYGGPYEQYF

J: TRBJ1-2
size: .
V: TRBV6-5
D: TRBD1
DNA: TGTGCCAGCAGTAACGACAGGGGGCAGATATCTGGCTACACCTTC
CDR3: CASSNDRGQISGYTF

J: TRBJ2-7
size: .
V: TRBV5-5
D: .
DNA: TGTGCCAGCAGCTTTTCGGAGGCCTACGAGCAGTACTTC
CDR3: CASSFSEAYEQYF

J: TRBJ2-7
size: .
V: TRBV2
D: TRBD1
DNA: TGTGCCAGCGGAGCCGCCCGAGACAGGGGATTAAGTACCTACGAGCAGTACTTC
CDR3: CASGAARDRGLSTYEQYF

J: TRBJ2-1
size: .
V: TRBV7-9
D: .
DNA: TGTGCCAGCAGCTCACCAGGGGGGACCTCGCTCAATGAGCAGTTCTTC
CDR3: CASSSPGGTSLNEQFF

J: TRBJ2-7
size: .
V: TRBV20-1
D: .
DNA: TGCAGTGCTAGAGATACCTACGAGCAGTACTTC
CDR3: CSARDTYEQYF

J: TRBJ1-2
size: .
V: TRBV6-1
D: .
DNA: TGTGCCAGCCGGGCCCCCTCTAACTATGGCTACACCTTC
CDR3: CASRAPSNYGYTF

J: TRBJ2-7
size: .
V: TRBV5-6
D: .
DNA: TGTGCCAGCAGCTTTGTAACGTACGAGCAGTACTTC
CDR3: CASSFVTYEQYF

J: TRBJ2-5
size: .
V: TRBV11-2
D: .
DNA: TGTGCCAGCAGCTTAGGTGTATCGCGAGGGACGCCCCGGGAGACCCAGTACTTC
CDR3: CASSLGVSRGTPRETQYF

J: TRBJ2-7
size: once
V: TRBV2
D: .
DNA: TGTGCCAGCAGTGAGCGAGCGGTCGAGCAGTACTTC
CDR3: CASSERAVEQYF

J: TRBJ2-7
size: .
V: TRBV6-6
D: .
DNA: TGTGCCAGCTCAACCGGCTCCTACGAGCAGTACTTC
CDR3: CASSTGSYEQYF

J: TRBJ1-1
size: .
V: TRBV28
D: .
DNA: TGTGCCAGCAGTTTGTCACCGAGACGAACTGAAGCTTTCTTT
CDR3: CASSLSPRRTEAFF

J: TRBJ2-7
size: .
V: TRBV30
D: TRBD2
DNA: TGTGCCTGGAGTGTGAGCGGGAGCTACGAGCAGTACTTC
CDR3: CAWSVSGSYEQYF

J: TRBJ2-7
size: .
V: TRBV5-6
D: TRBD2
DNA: TGTGCCAGCAGCTTTAGCGGGAGCTCCTACGAGCAGTACTTC
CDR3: CASSFSGSSYEQYF

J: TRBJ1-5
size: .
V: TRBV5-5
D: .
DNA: TGTGCCAGCAGCCTTGGTCCTATTAGCAATCAGCCCCAGCATTTT
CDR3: CASSLGPISNQPQHF

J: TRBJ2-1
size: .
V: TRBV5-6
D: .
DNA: TGTGCCAGCAGTGCAGGGTTGTGGAATGAGCAGTTCTTC
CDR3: CASSAGLWNEQFF

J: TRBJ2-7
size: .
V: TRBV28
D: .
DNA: TGTGCCAGTCAACCGGGACTTTCTTACGAGCAGTACTTC
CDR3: CASQPGLSYEQYF

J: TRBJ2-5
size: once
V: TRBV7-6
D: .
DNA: TGTGCCAGCAGCTTAGTCGTGGGTGAGACCCAGTACTTC
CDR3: CASSLVVGETQYF

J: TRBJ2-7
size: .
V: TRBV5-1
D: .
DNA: TGCGCCAGCAGCTCCAGGGACAACTACGAGCAGTACTTC
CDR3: CASSSRDNYEQYF

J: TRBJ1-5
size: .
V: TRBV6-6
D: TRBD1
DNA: TGTGCCAGCAGTTTCACAGGGGTTGGTAGCAATCAGCCCCAGCATTTT
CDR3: CASSFTGVGSNQPQHF

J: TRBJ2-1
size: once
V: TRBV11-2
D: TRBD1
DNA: TGTGCCTCACGTCCCAGGGGGTACAATGAGCAGTTCTTC
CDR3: CASRPRGYNEQFF

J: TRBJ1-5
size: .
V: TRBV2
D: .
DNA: TGTGCCAGCAGTGAATCAGGGGACAATCAGCCCCAGCATTTT
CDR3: CASSESGDNQPQHF

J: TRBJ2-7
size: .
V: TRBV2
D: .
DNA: TGTGCCAGCAGTGAAGCGCAAGTCTCCTACGAGCAGTACTTC
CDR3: CASSEAQVSYEQYF

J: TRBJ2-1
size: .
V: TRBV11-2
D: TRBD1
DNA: TGTGCCAGCAGCGAGGTATGGGGACAGGGTGTCGTCAATGAGCAGTTCTTC
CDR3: CASSEVWGQGVVNEQFF

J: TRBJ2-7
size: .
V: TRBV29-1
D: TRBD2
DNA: TGCAGCGTTGTTCCTAGCGGGACCTACGAGCAGTACTTC
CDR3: CSVVPSGTYEQYF

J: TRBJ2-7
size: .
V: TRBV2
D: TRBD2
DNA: TGTGCCAGCATGGGACTAGCGTGGAGCTCCTACGAGCAGTACTTC
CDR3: CASMGLAWSSYEQYF

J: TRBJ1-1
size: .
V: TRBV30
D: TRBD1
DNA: TGTGCCTGGAGTGTAGAGGGGGCAGGCCCTGAAGCTTTCTTT
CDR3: CAWSVEGAGPEAFF

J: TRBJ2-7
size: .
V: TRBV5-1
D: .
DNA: TGCGCCAGCAGCTTATACTACGAGCAGTACTTC
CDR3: CASSLYYEQYF

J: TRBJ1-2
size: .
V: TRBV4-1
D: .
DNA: TGCGCCAGCAGCCAAGGGGACGGGTATGGCTACACCTTC
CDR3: CASSQGDGYGYTF

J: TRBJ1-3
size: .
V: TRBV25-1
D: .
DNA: TGTGCCAGCACCTCAGGGTCAGGAAACACCATATATTTT
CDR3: CASTSGSGNTIYF

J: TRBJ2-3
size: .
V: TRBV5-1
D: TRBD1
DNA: TGCGCCAGCAGCTCGAGCCTTACAGGGGGCAGTACAGATACGCAGTATTTT
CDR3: CASSSSLTGGSTDTQYF

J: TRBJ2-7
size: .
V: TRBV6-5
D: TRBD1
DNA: TGTGCCAGCAGTCTTTCCGGGACAGCTTACGAGCAGTACTTC
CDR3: CASSLSGTAYEQYF